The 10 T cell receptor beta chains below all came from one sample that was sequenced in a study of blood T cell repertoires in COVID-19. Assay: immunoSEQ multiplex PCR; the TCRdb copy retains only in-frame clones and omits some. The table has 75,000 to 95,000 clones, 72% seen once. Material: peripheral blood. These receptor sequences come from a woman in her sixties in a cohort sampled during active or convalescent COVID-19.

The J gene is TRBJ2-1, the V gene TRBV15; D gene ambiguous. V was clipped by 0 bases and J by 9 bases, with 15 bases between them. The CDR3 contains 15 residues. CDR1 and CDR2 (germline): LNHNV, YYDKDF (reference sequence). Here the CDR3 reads CATSRDRLVSGEQFF. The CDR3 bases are TGTGCCACCAGCAGAGATCGGCTGGTCTCGGGTGAGCAGTTCTTC.

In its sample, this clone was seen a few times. The CDR3 DNA reads TGTGCCAGCAGTTGGGGAGGGATCCACGAGCAGTACTTC. This gives the protein CASSWGGIHEQYF. The chain employs TRBV28 and TRBJ2-7, with 7 bases fitting TRBD2. The length of the CDR3 is 13 residues. Germline trimming cut 4 bases from V and 5 bases from J; bases unmatched to any gene: 5. Germline V CDR1 and CDR2: MDHEN, SYDVKM.

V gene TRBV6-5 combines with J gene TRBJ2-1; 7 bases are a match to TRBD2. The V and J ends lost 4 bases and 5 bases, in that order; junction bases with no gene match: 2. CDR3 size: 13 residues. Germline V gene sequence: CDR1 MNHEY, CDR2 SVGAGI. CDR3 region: CASSWGLHNEQFF. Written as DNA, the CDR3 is TGTGCCAGCAGTTGGGGACTACACAATGAGCAGTTCTTC.

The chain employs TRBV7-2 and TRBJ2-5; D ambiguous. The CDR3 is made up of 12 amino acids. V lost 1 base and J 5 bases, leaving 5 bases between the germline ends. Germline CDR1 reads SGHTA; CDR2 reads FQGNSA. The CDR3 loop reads CASSLGLETQYF. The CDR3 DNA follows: TGTGCCAGCAGCTTAGGGCTTGAGACCCAGTACTTC.

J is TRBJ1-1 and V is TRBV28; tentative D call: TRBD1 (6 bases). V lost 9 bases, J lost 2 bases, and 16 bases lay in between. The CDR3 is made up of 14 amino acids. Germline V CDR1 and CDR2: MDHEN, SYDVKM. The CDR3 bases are TGTGCCAGTACCTACCACAGGGTAAACACTGAAGCTTTCTTT. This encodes CASTYHRVNTEAFF. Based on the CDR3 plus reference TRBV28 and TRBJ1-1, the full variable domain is DVKVTQSSRYLVKRTGEKVFLECVQDMDHENMFWYRQDPGLGLRLIYFSYDVKMKEKGDIPEGYSVSREKKERFSLILESASTNQTSMYLCASTYHRVNTEAFFGQGTRLTVV.

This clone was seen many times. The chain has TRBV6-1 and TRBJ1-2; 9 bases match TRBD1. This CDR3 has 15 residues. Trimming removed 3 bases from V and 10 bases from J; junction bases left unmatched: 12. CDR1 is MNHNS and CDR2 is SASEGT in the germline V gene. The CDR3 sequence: CASSETWDRESVYTF. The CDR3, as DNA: TGTGCCAGCAGTGAGACCTGGGACAGGGAGTCTGTCTACACCTTC.

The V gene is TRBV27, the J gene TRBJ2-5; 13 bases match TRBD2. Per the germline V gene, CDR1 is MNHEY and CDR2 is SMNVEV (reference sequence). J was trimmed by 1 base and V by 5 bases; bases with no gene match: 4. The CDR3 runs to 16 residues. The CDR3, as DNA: TGTGCCAGCAGTCCCGGGACTAGCGGGGCCCAAGAGACCCAGTACTTC. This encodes CASSPGTSGAQETQYF.

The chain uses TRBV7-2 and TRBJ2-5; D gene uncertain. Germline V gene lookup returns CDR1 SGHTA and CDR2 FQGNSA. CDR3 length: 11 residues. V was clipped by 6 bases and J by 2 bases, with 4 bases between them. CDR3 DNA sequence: TGTGCCAGCAGTCCACAAGAGACCCAGTACTTC. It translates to CASSPQETQYF.

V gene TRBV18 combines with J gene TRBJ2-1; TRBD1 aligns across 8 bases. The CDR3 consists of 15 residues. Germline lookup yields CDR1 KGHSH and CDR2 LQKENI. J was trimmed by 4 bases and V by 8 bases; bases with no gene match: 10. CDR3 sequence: CASLITGGLYNEQFF. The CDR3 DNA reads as TGTGCCAGCCTAATAACAGGGGGGCTTTACAATGAGCAGTTCTTC.

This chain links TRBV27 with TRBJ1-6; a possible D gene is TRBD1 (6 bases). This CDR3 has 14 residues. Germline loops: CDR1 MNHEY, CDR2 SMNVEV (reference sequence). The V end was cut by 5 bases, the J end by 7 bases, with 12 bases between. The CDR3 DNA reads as TGTGCCAGCAGTATCAGGGGTGGCAATTCACCCCTCCACTTT. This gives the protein CASSIRGGNSPLHF.